This paragraph covers one T cell receptor beta chain sequence. Its antigen is currently unknown. This sample was included in a study of cytomegalovirus exposure and HLA in healthy donors. Overall study: Counted in an early data release were about 85 million unique TCRs from HLA-typed donors.

With 1 base clipped from V and 5 bases from J, the junction kept 5 bases outside the gene matches. The CDR3 consists of 15 residues. The germline CDR1 and CDR2 sequences are SGHNT and YENEEA. Study-level points and caveats: Accounts indicate the classifier identified cytomegalovirus status with strong specificity and sensitivity.

PCR amplification relied on 60 Vbeta primers (plus 13 Jbeta primers). Assay: immunoSEQ multiplex PCR; the TCRdb copy retains only in-frame clones and omits some. The sample includes 150,000 to 200,000 clones. The receptor was isolated from a man aged 30-40 years in good health and CMV-seronegative. V gene TRBV11-3 combines with J gene TRBJ1-1, with 9 nucleotides matching TRBD1. Sequenced sample: PBMCs. The DNA for the CDR3 is TGTGCCAGCAGCTTAGTTGGGACAGGGAATACTGAAGCTTTCTTT. It is translated as CASSLVGTGNTEAFF.